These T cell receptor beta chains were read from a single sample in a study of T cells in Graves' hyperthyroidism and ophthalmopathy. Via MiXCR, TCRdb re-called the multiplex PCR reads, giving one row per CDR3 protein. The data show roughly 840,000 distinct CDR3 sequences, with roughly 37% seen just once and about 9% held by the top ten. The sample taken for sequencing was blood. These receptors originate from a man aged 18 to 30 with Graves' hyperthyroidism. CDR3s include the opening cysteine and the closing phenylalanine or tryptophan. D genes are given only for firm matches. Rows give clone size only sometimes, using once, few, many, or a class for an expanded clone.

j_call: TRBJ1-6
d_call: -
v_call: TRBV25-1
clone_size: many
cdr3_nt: TGTGCCAGCAGTGAGGGTGTGGGGAGCTCCTATAATTCACCCCTCCACTTT
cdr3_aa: CASSEGVGSSYNSPLHF

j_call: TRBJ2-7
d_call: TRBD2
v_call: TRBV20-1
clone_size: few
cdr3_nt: TGCAGTGCTGTAGCGGGACTGCCTGGAGAGCAGTACTTC
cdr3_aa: CSAVAGLPGEQYF

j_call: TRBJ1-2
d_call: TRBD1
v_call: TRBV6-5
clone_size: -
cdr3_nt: TGTGCCAGCAGTTACCTGACAGGGATGGGCTACACCTTC
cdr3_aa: CASSYLTGMGYTF

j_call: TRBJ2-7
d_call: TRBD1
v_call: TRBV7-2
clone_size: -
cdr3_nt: TGTGCCAGCAGCTCAACAGGGGTTTCCTACGAGCAGTACTTC
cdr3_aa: CASSSTGVSYEQYF

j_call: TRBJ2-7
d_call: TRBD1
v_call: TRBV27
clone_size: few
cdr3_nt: TGTGCCAGCAGTCCCGGGACAGGGGTGGGAGAGCAGTACTTC
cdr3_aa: CASSPGTGVGEQYF

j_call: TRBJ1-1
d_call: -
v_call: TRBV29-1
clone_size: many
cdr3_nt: TGCAGCGTTGTATCCGGGGGCCCCACTGAAGCTTTCTTT
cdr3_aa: CSVVSGGPTEAFF

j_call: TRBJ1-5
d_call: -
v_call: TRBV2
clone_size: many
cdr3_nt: TGTGCCAGCAGTGGTGGAGGGGGCAATCAGCCCCAGCATTTT
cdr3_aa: CASSGGGGNQPQHF

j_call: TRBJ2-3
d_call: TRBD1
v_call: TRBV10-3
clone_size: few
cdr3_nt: TGTGCCATCAGTGGGGACAGCCCAGATACGCAGTATTTT
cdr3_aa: CAISGDSPDTQYF

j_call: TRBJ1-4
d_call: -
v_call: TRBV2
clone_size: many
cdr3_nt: TGTGCCAGCAGTGAAAAGTGGCCGTACCCTGAAAAACTGTTTTTT
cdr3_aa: CASSEKWPYPEKLFF

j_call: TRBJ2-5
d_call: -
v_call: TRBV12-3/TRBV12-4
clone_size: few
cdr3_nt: TGTGCCAGCAGTTTTTTCCCAGGGCAAGAGACCCAGTACTTC
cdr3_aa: CASSFFPGQETQYF

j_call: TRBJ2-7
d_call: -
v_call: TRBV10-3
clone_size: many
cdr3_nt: TGTGCCATCAGTGAGTCACAGGGCCCCGAGCAGTACTTC
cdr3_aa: CAISESQGPEQYF

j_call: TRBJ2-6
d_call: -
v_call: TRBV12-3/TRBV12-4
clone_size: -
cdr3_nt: TGTGCCAGTCGCATGGTTCTCGCCAACGTCCTGACTTTC
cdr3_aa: CASRMVLANVLTF

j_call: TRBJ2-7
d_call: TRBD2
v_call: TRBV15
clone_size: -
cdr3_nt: TGTGCCAGCAGCCGACAGACTAGCGGCTACGAGCAGTACTTC
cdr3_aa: CASSRQTSGYEQYF

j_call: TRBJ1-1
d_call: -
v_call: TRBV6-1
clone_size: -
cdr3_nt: TGTGCCAGCAGTGAAGCGCTTATTTCTGACTCCGTAATGAACACTGAAGCTTTCTTT
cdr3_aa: CASSEALISDSVMNTEAFF

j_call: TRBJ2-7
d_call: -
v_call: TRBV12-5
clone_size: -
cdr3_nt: TGTGCCAGCAGCCCCAGGGCGGTAGCGGTCTACGAGCAGTACTTC
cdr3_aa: CASSPRAVAVYEQYF

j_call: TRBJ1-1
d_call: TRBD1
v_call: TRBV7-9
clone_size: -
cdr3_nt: TGTGCCAGCAGCTTCAGGGGGGCCTACACTGAAGCTTTCTTT
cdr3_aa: CASSFRGAYTEAFF

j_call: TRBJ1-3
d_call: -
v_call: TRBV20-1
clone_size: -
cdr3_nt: TGCAGTGCTATGGAGACAACCTCTGGAAACACCATATATTTT
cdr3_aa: CSAMETTSGNTIYF

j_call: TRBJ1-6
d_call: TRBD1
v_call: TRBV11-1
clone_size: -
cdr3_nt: TGTGCCAGCAGCTCGTCCGGGACAGGGGGCGACTCACCCCTCCACTTT
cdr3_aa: CASSSSGTGGDSPLHF

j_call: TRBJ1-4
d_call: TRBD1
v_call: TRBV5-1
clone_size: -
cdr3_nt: TGCGCCAGCAGCTCTCGACAGGGGAGTGAAAAACTGTTTTTT
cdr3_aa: CASSSRQGSEKLFF

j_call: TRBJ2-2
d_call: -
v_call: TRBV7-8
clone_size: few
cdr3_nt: TGTGCCAGCAGCAACTGGGGCGGGAACACCGGGGAGCTGTTTTTT
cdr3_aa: CASSNWGGNTGELFF

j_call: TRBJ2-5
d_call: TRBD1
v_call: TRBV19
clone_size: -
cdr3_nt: TGTGCCTGGACAGGGGGCGAGACCCAGTACTTC
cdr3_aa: CAWTGGETQYF

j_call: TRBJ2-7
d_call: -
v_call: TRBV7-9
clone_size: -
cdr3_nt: TGTGCCAGTGGGGCCGGGGCTAGCAGAGAGGAGGAGCAGTACTTC
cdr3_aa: CASGAGASREEEQYF

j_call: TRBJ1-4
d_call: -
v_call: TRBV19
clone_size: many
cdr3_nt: TGTGCCAGTAGTATAGGGCGAGACGAAAAACTGTTTTTT
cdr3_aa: CASSIGRDEKLFF

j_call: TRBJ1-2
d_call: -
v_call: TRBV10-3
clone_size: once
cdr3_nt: TGTGCCATCAGTGGAGGAGGCTACACCTTC
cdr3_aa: CAISGGGYTF

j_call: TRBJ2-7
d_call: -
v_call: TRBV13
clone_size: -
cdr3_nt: TGTGCCAGCAGCATAGGGGTTTACGCTTACGAGCAGTACTTC
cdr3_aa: CASSIGVYAYEQYF

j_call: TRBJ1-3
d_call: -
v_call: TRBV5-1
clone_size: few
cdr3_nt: TGCGCCAGCAGCTTAGGGGGGTACTCTGGAAACACCATATATTTT
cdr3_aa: CASSLGGYSGNTIYF

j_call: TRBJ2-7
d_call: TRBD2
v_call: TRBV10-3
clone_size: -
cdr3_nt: TGTGCCACCGATACTAGCGGGGGTTTCTACGAGCAGTACTTC
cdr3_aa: CATDTSGGFYEQYF

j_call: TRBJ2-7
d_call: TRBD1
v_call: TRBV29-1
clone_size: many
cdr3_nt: TGCAGCGTTGACAGGGGGCCTCACGAGCAGTACTTC
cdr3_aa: CSVDRGPHEQYF

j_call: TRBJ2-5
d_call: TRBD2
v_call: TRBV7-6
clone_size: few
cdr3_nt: TGTGCCAGCAAGGATTTTATAGCGGGAGTTGGGGAGACCCAGTACTTC
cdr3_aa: CASKDFIAGVGETQYF

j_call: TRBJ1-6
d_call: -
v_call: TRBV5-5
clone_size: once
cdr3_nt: TGTGCCAGCAGCATGGGACAACCCTATAATTCACCCCTCCACTTT
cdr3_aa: CASSMGQPYNSPLHF

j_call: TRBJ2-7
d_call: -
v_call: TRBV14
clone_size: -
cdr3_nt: TGTGCCAGCAGCCGTAAGGGGGCCTACGAGCAGTACTTC
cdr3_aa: CASSRKGAYEQYF

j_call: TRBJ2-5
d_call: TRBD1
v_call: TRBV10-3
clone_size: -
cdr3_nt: TGTGCCATCAGCGCTATACGGGACAGTCACGAGACCCAGTACTTC
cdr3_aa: CAISAIRDSHETQYF

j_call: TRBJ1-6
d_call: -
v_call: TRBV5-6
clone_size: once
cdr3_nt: TGCGCCAGCAACCAAGGAGGGGATTCACCTCTCCACTTT
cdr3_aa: CASNQGGDSPLHF

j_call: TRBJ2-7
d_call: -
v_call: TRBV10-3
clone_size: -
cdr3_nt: TGTGCCATCAGCGACCGTCAGGGGACCTACGAGCAGTACTTC
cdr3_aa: CAISDRQGTYEQYF

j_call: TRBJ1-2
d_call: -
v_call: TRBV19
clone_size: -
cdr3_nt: TGTGCCAGTAGTTCTCGGGCCGGGGAGCGCGGCTACACCTTC
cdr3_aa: CASSSRAGERGYTF

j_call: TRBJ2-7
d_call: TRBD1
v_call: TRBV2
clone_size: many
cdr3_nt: TGTGCCTCTAGAAGGGACAGTTTCTACGAGCAGTACTTC
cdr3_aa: CASRRDSFYEQYF

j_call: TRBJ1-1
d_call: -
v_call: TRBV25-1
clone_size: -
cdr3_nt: TGTGCCAGCAGCCCGGACGCGAAGGAAGCTCTCTTT
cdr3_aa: CASSPDAKEALF

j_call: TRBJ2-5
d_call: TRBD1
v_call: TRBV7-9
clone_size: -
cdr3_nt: TGTGCCAGCGGCCTGGGACAGGGACGGGAGACCCAGTACTTC
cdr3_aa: CASGLGQGRETQYF

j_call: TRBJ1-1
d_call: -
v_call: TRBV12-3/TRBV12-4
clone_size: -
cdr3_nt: TGTGCCAGCAGTTTAAGTGCGGCGGCTTTCTTT
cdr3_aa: CASSLSAAAFF

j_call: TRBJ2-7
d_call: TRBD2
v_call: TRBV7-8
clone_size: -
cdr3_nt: TGTGCCAGCAGCCAAGAGATCGGGACTAGCTACGAGCAGTACTTC
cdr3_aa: CASSQEIGTSYEQYF

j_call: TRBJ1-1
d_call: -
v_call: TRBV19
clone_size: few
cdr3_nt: TGTGCCAGTAGTATAGATCATCCAGGATCGAACACTGAAGCTTTCTTT
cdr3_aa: CASSIDHPGSNTEAFF

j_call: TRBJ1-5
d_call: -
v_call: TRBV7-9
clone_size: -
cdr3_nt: TGTGCCAGCACCAAGGGGAGGGACGGACAGCCCCAGCATTTT
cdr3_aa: CASTKGRDGQPQHF

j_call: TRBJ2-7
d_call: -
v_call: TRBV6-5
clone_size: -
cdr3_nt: TGTGCCAGCAGGGACGCGGATCGTGAGCAGTACTTC
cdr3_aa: CASRDADREQYF

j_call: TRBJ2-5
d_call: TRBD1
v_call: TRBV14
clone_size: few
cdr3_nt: TGTGCCAGCAGCCAAGATCCGGGACAGGGATCCAGGGAGACCCAGTACTTC
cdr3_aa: CASSQDPGQGSRETQYF

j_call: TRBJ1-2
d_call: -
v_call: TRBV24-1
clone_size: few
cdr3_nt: TGTGCCACCAGCCAGGGCCCTGATGGCTACACCTTC
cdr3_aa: CATSQGPDGYTF

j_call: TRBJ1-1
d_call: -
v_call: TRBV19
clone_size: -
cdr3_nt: TGTGCCAGTAGTATCCCAGGGAAGAACGCTGAAGCTTTCTTT
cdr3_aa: CASSIPGKNAEAFF

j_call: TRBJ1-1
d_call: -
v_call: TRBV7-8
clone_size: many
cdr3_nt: TGTGCCAGCAGCCCCGGAAACCAAAACACTGAAGCTTTCTTT
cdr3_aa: CASSPGNQNTEAFF

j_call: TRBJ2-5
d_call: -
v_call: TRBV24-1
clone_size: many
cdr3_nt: TGTGCCACCAGTGATTTGGGGGTTGGGGGGGAGACCCAGTACTTC
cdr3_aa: CATSDLGVGGETQYF

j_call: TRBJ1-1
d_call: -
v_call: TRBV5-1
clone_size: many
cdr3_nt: TGTGCCAGCAGCTTTACAGGGAACACTGAAGCTTTCTTT
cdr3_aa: CASSFTGNTEAFF